The 25 T cell receptor beta chains reported below all come from one sample, sequenced in a study of T cell responses to AZD1222 COVID-19 vaccine. Sequenced by immunoSEQ multiplex PCR; TCRdb stores in-frame clones only, minus some. The sample yields approximately 170,000 clones, roughly 92% seen once. The sample was peripheral blood, taken on day 0 of AZD1222 vaccination. These receptor sequences come from an adult in good health.

The chain couples TRBV27 to TRBJ2-7, with 12 bases fitting TRBD1. V shed 5 bases, J shed 2 bases, and the junction held 10 bases outside the gene matches. The germline CDR1 and CDR2 sequences are MNHEY and SMNVEV (reference sequence). The CDR3 is made up of 17 amino acids. CDR3 residues: CASSLIRDRGRAYEQYF. The CDR3 DNA sequence: TGTGCCAGCAGTCTCATCCGGGACAGGGGGCGTGCCTACGAGCAGTACTTC.

The CDR3 DNA reads TGTGCCAGCAGTTACTTTAGCGGTAGCACAGATACGCAGTATTTT. This codes for CASSYFSGSTDTQYF. This chain connects TRBV6-5 to TRBJ2-3, with D possibly TRBD2 on 6 matching bases. With 1 base removed from V and 0 bases from J, the gap between germline ends came to 8 bases. CDR3 length equals 15 residues. CDR1 is MNHEY, CDR2 SVGAGI, per germline.

The rearrangement uses TRBV7-2 and TRBJ2-1; D is perhaps TRBD2 (6 bases). V was clipped by 5 bases and J by 4 bases, with 18 bases between them. CDR3 length: 16 amino acids. Germline CDR1 is SGHTA and CDR2 is FQGNSA. CDR3 residues: CASSPTNPGTYNEQFF. CDR3 nucleotide sequence: TGTGCCAGCAGCCCCACAAACCCGGGGACTTACAATGAGCAGTTCTTC. Full variable domain (missing parts from reference TRBV7-2 and TRBJ2-1): GAGVSQSPSNKVTEKGKDVELRCDPISGHTALYWYRQSLGQGLEFLIYFQGNSAPDKSGLPSDRFSAERTGGSVSTLTIQRTQQEDSAVYLCASSPTNPGTYNEQFFGPGTRLTVL.

The chain employs TRBV7-9 and TRBJ2-7; no clear D gene. Germline loops: CDR1 SEHNR, CDR2 FQNEAQ (reference sequence). The V end lost 1 base, the J end lost 4 bases, and 11 bases lay between the germline ends. The CDR3 runs to 14 residues. CDR3 nucleotides: TGTGCCAGCAGCTTAGATCCGGGCAAGTACGAGCAGTACTTC. This codes for CASSLDPGKYEQYF.

The chain recombines TRBV4-2 with TRBJ1-1; 8 nucleotides match TRBD1. This CDR3 is 14 amino acids long. Germline V CDR1 and CDR2: LGHNA, YNFKEQ. The J segment lost 7 bases and the V segment lost 4 bases, leaving 8 bases of the junction unmatched. The CDR3 region is CASSRPQGAVEAFF. CDR3 in DNA: TGTGCCAGCAGCCGCCCGCAGGGGGCGGTTGAAGCTTTCTTT.

The chain recombines TRBV27 with TRBJ1-2, with no clear D. Germline V CDR1 and CDR2: MNHEY, SMNVEV (reference sequence). CDR3 length: 15 amino acids. Trimming cost V 5 bases and J 1 base, with 14 bases left between them. The CDR3: CASSPSRVVNYGYTF. CDR3 DNA: TGTGCCAGCAGTCCCTCCCGGGTCGTTAACTATGGCTACACCTTC.

V usage is TRBV15 and J usage is TRBJ2-6; a weak D match, TRBD1 (6 bases). The CDR3 runs to 15 residues. The germline CDR1 and CDR2 sequences are LNHNV and YYDKDF (reference sequence). V was shortened by 1 base and J by 2 bases, with 6 bases between the two germline ends. The CDR3 loop is CATSRAGAGANVLTF. The DNA for the CDR3 is TGTGCCACCAGCAGAGCAGGGGCTGGGGCCAACGTCCTGACTTTC.

The V call is TRBV13, the J call TRBJ2-7; TRBD1 or TRBD2 may be the D gene (6 bases each). Looked up from germline, CDR1 is PRHDT and CDR2 is FYEKMQ (reference sequence). V was clipped by 8 bases and J by 0 bases, with 17 bases between them. This CDR3 is 15 amino acids long. CDR3 region: CASARGRTSSYEQYF. CDR3 nucleotides: TGTGCCAGCGCGAGGGGGAGGACGAGCTCCTACGAGCAGTACTTC.

This clone appeared once. The chain has TRBV7-9 and TRBJ2-5; 8 nucleotides line up with TRBD1. The V gene end was trimmed by 4 bases and the J gene end by 4 bases; junction bases not matched to a gene: 5. Germline V gene data show CDR1 as SEHNR and CDR2 as FQNEAQ (reference sequence). The CDR3 is 14 residues long. The CDR3 protein is CASSSPDRGETQYF. The CDR3 coding sequence is TGTGCCAGCAGCTCCCCCGACAGGGGAGAGACCCAGTACTTC. The full variable domain, in which reference TRBV7-9 and TRBJ2-5 provide the parts outside the CDR3, is DTGVSQNPRHKITKRGQNVTFRCDPISEHNRLYWYRQTLGQGPEFLTYFQNEAQLEKSRLLSDRFSAERPKGSFSTLEIQRTEQGDSAMYLCASSSPDRGETQYFGPGTRLLVL.

This clone was seen a few times. This chain connects TRBV11-2 to TRBJ1-1; 9 bases match TRBD1. The length of the CDR3 is 16 residues. Germline CDR1 is SGHAT and CDR2 is FQNNGV. V dropped 5 bases and J dropped 0; count of bases not matched to a gene: 7. DNA of the CDR3: TGTGCCAGCAGCCCACAGGGGGCTGGAGTGAACACTGAAGCTTTCTTT. Protein sequence: CASSPQGAGVNTEAFF.

The gene calls are TRBV5-1 and TRBJ1-4, with a weak D call TRBD1 (6 bases). V was cut by 9 bases and J by 13 bases, with 19 bases left in between. Germline loops: CDR1 SGHRS, CDR2 YFSETQ. The CDR3 spans 12 residues. This CDR3 is CATKGDSGGLFF. The CDR3 coding sequence is TGCGCCACCAAGGGGGACTCGGGAGGACTGTTTTTT.

The chain carries TRBV5-1 and TRBJ2-7; D is possibly TRBD1 or TRBD2 (7 bases each). Germline lookup yields CDR1 SGHRS and CDR2 YFSETQ. The CDR3 loop spans 15 amino acids. The ends were cut back, 1 base at V and 3 bases at J, with 14 bases in the middle. CDR3: CASSLRSGGDYEQYF. In DNA form, the CDR3 reads TGCGCCAGCAGCTTGAGGTCAGGGGGGGACTACGAGCAGTACTTC.

Points on this clone: Other DNA sequences in this specimen translate into the identical CDR3. This chain joins TRBV27 and TRBJ2-7, with TRBD1 as a possible D gene (6 bases). V was shortened by 3 bases and J by 1 base, with 7 bases between the two germline ends. The CDR3 spans 13 residues. The germline V gene has CDR1 MNHEY and CDR2 SMNVEV (reference sequence). CDR3 coding DNA: TGTGCCAGCAGTTTGACAGGTTCCTACGAGCAGTACTTC. It translates to CASSLTGSYEQYF.

The genes are TRBV19 and TRBJ2-1; D possibly corresponds to TRBD2 (6 bases). Germline V gene data show CDR1 as LNHDA and CDR2 as SQIVND (reference sequence). This CDR3 has 14 amino acids. Trimming shortened V by 4 bases and J by 4 bases, and 11 bases separated the two germline ends. CDR3 loop: CASSNWAGYNEQFF. The DNA for the CDR3 is TGTGCCAGTAGTAACTGGGCGGGGTACAATGAGCAGTTCTTC. Together with reference TRBV19 and TRBJ2-1, the CDR3 gives the full variable domain: DGGITQSPKYLFRKEGQNVTLSCEQNLNHDAMYWYRQDPGQGLRLIYYSQIVNDFQKGDIAEGYSVSREKKESFPLTVTSAQKNPTAFYLCASSNWAGYNEQFFGPGTRLTVL.

The chain uses TRBV12-5 and TRBJ2-1; D gene unclear. Germline lookup yields CDR1 LGHNT and CDR2 FRNRAP. Deletions cut 0 bases from V and 7 bases from J, with 4 bases between. This CDR3 contains 12 residues. In nucleotides, the CDR3 is TGTGCTAGTGGTTTGGTACGGAATGAGCAGTTCTTC. The encoded protein is CASGLVRNEQFF.

The chain has TRBV7-8 and TRBJ1-3; 9 bases align to TRBD1. The CDR3 has 15 residues. The germline CDR1 and CDR2 sequences are SGHVS and FQNEAQ. Trimming took 8 bases from V and 0 from J; bases not matched to a gene: 5. The CDR3 loop is CASRDRADSGNTIYF. CDR3 nucleotide sequence: TGTGCCAGCCGGGACAGGGCTGACTCTGGAAACACCATATATTTT. Drawing the rest from reference TRBV7-8 and TRBJ1-3, the complete variable domain is GAGVSQSPRYKVAKRGQDVALRCDPISGHVSLFWYQQALGQGPEFLTYFQNEAQLDKSGLPSDRFFAERPEGSVSTLKIQRTQQEDSAVYLCASRDRADSGNTIYFGEGSWLTVV.

CDR3 protein: CASSMTGTGNTIYF. In nucleotides, the CDR3 is TGTGCCAGCAGCATGACAGGGACCGGAAACACCATATATTTT. V is TRBV6-2 or TRBV6-3 and J is TRBJ1-3; 7 bases agree with TRBD1. The CDR3 runs to 14 residues. The germline V gene encodes CDR1 MNHEY and CDR2 SVGEGT. After removal of 6 bases from V and 4 bases from J, the junction contained 6 bases not matched to a gene.

The V call is TRBV3-1 (or the pseudogene TRBV3-2), the J call TRBJ1-5; no firm D call. V lost 0 bases to trimming and J lost 0 bases, with 6 bases between them. The V gene's germline CDR1 is LGHDT and CDR2 YNNKEL (reference sequence). The CDR3 totals 15 residues. As DNA, the CDR3 is TGTGCCAGCAGCCAAGACAGGTATAGCAATCAGCCCCAGCATTTT. This sequence encodes CASSQDRYSNQPQHF.

The rearrangement links TRBV6-5 to TRBJ1-3, with a tentative D call TRBD1 (5 bases). Germline V CDR1 and CDR2: MNHEY, SVGAGI. This CDR3 has 13 amino acids. The germline V and J ends were trimmed by 5 bases and 9 bases, with 14 bases remaining between them. CDR3 protein: CASSRDGASTIYF. CDR3 sequence (DNA): TGTGCCAGCAGTCGCGACGGGGCTAGCACCATATATTTT.

The gene calls are TRBV14 and TRBJ2-5; no clear D. The germline CDR1 and CDR2 sequences are SGHDN and FVKESK. This CDR3 comprises 15 residues. Deletions cut 0 bases from V and 5 bases from J, with 13 bases between. CDR3 nucleotides: TGTGCCAGCAGCCAAGATAGGACCATGGGGGAGACCCAGTACTTC. This translates into CASSQDRTMGETQYF.

This chain connects TRBV27 to TRBJ2-1; TRBD2 aligns across 13 bases. Germline V gene data show CDR1 as MNHEY and CDR2 as SMNVEV (reference sequence). Unmatched junction bases numbered 10, after V lost 4 bases and J lost 1 base. The CDR3 is 19 residues long. The CDR3 DNA reads TGTGCCAGCAGTTCCCGACTAGCGGGAGGCCGCGCTTCCTACAATGAGCAGTTCTTC. It encodes CASSSRLAGGRASYNEQFF.

The CDR3, as DNA: TGTGCCAGCACCCACGGGGACGTGACGGGCACAGATACGCAGTATTTT. Translated: CASTHGDVTGTDTQYF. The V gene is TRBV9, the J gene TRBJ2-3, with D perhaps assigned TRBD1 or TRBD2 (5 bases each). Germline V CDR1 and CDR2: SGDLS, YYNGEE. V was trimmed by 6 bases and J by 1 base, leaving 18 bases between them. The CDR3 is made up of 16 amino acids.

The gene calls are TRBV7-3 and TRBJ1-6; D unresolved. This CDR3 comprises 14 residues. Per the germline V gene, CDR1 is SGHTA and CDR2 is FQGTGA. The V gene lost 4 bases and the J gene lost 9 bases, with 13 bases spanning the gap. The CDR3 protein is CASSSQVLGSPLHF. The CDR3 region has the DNA TGTGCCAGCAGCTCTCAGGTTCTTGGTTCACCCCTCCACTTT.

The chain employs TRBV5-1 and TRBJ1-5; TRBD1 is a possible D gene (6 bases). The germline V and J ends were trimmed by 0 bases and 2 bases, with 9 bases remaining between them. The germline CDR1 and CDR2 sequences are SGHRS and YFSETQ. The CDR3 loop spans 15 amino acids. The CDR3 sequence is CASSLGSGGNQPQHF. The CDR3 nucleotides are TGCGCCAGCAGCTTGGGGTCAGGGGGCAATCAGCCCCAGCATTTT.

The V gene is TRBV2, the J gene TRBJ1-2; the D gene is possibly TRBD1 (6 bases). Germline values: CDR1 SNHLY, CDR2 FYNNEI. Trimming took off 2 bases at V and 7 bases at J, with 14 bases between the two ends. This CDR3 region has 14 residues. The CDR3 reads CASSEHRTAGGYTF. CDR3 nucleotides: TGTGCCAGCAGTGAACATCGGACAGCTGGTGGCTACACCTTC.